This entry concerns a single TCR beta chain. The entry originates in a study of blood T cell repertoires in COVID-19. At the level of the study: T cells, B-cell-depleted T cells, or PBMCs supplied cDNA or gDNA.

Participants were aged about 18 to 100 years from approximately 25 US areas. Researchers sorted participants into cohorts using their self-reported clinical history. Looked up from germline, CDR1 is SGHDT and CDR2 is YYEEEE. The CDR3 contains 14 residues. With 0 bases removed from V and 2 bases from J, the gap between germline ends came to 8 bases. Original processing notes: Estimated nucleated cell counts came from reference gene primer amplification. Sequenced by immunoSEQ multiplex PCR; TCRdb stores in-frame clones only, minus some. D and trimming were read from the DNA, whereas the V and J calls and clone size are those reported in that table. The sample records 180,000 or so clones, about 89% being singletons.

The sequenced material came from PBMCs or T cells enriched from blood (not recorded which). The source is a woman aged 18-29 years who had recovered from COVID-19. J is TRBJ1-2 and V is TRBV5-6, with D maybe TRBD1 (5 bases). CDR3 amino acids: CASSLVAGNYGYTF. In nucleotides, the CDR3 is TGTGCCAGCAGCTTGGTAGCAGGGAACTATGGCTACACCTTC.